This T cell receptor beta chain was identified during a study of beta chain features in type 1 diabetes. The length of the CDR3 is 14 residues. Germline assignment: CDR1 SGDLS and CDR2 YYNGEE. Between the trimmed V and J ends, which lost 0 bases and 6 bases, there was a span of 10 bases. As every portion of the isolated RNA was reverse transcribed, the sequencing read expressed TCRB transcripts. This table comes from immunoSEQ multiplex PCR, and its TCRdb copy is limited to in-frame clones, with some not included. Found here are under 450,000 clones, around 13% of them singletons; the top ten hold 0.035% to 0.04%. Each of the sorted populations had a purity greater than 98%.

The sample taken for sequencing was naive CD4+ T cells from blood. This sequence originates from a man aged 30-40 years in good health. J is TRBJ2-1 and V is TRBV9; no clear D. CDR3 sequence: CASSVGGSANEQFF. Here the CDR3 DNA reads TGTGCCAGCAGCGTAGGCGGTTCAGCCAATGAGCAGTTCTTC.